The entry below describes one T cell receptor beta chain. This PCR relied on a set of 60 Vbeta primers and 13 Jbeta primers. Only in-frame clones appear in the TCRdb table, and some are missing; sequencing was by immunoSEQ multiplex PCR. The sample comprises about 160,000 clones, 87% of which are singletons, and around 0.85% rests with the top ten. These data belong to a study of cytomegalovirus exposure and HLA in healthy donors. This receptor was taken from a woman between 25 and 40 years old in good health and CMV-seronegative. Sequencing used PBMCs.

The CDR3 reads CASSYGLTYEQYF. CDR3 sequence (DNA): TGTGCCAGCAGTTACGGACTTACCTACGAGCAGTACTTC. V and J are TRBV6-5 and TRBJ2-7; the D gene is possibly TRBD2 (5 bases). The germline V gene encodes CDR1 MNHEY and CDR2 SVGAGI. CDR3 length equals 13 residues. V lost 2 bases to trimming and J lost 2 bases, with 7 bases between them.